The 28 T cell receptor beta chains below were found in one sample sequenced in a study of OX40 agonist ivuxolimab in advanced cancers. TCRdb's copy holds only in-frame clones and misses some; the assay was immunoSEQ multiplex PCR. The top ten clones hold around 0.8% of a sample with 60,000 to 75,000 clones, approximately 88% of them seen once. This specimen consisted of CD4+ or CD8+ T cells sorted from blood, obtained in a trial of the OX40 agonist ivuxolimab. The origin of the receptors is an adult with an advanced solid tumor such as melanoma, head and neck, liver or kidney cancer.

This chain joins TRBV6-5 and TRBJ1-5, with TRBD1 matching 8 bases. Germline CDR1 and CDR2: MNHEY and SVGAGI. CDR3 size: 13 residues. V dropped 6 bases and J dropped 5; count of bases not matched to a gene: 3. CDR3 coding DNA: TGTGCCAGCAGCCCGACAGGGGATCAGCCCCAGCATTTT. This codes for CASSPTGDQPQHF.

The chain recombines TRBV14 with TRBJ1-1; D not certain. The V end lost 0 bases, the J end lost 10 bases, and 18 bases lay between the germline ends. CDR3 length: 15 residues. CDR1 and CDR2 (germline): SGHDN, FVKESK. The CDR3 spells CASSQERAGSVAAFF. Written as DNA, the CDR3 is TGTGCCAGCAGCCAAGAACGCGCGGGGTCTGTTGCAGCTTTCTTT. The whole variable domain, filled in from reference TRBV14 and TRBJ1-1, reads EAGVTQFPSHSVIEKGQTVTLRCDPISGHDNLYWYRRVMGKEIKFLLHFVKESKQDESGMPNNRFLAERTGGTYSTLKVQPAELEDSGVYFCASSQERAGSVAAFFGQGTRLTVV.

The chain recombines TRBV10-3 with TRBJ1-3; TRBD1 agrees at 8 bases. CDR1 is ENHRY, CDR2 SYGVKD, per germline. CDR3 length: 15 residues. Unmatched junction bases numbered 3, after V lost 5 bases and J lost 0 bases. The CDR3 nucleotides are TGTGCCATCAGTCCCACAGGGGGCTCTGGAAACACCATATATTTT. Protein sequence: CAISPTGGSGNTIYF.

The CDR3 loop reads CASSLAAGSSTDTQYF. The CDR3 DNA reads as TGCGCCAGCAGCTTGGCCGCGGGATCTAGCACAGATACGCAGTATTTT. This chain joins TRBV5-1 and TRBJ2-3; D perhaps matches TRBD2 (6 bases). This CDR3 spans 16 amino acids. The V end was cut by 0 bases, the J end by 0 bases, with 11 bases between. Per the germline V gene, CDR1 is SGHRS and CDR2 is YFSETQ.

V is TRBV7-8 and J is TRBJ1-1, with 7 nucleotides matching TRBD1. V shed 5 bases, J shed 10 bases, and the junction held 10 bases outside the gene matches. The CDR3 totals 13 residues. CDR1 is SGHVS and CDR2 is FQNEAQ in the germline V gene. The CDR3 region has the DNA TGTGCCAGCAGCCCGGGACAGAGCTTCGGAGCTTTCTTT. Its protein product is CASSPGQSFGAFF.

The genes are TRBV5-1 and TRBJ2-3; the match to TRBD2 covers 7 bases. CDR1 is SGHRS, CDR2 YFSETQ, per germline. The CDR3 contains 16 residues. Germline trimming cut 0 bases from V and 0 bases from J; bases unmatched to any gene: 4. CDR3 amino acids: CASSLAGGISTDTQYF. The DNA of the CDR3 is TGCGCCAGCAGCTTGGCCGGGGGGATTAGCACAGATACGCAGTATTTT.

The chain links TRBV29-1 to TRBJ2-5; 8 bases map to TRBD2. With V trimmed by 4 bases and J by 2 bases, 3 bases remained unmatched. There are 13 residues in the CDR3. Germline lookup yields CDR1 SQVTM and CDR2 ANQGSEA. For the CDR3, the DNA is TGCAGCGTTGCCCGGGGGGGACAAGAGACCCAGTACTTC. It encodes CSVARGGQETQYF. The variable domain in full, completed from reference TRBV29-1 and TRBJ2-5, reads SAVISQKPSRDICQRGTSLTIQCQVDSQVTMMFWYRQQPGQSLTLIATANQGSEATYESGFVIDKFPISRPNLTFSTLTVSNMSPEDSSIYLCSVARGGQETQYFGPGTRLLVL.

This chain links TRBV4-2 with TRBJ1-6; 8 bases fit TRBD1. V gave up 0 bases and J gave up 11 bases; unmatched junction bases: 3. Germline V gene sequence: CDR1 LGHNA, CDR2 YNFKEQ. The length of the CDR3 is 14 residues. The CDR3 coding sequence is TGTGCCAGCAGCCAAGAAACAGGGGGTACACCCCTCCACTTT. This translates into CASSQETGGTPLHF.

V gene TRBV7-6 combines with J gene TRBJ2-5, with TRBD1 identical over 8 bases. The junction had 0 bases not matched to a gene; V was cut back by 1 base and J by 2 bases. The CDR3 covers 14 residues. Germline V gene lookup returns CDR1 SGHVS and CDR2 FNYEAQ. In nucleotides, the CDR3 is TGTGCCAGCAGCTTAGGACAGGGGCAAGAGACCCAGTACTTC. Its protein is CASSLGQGQETQYF.

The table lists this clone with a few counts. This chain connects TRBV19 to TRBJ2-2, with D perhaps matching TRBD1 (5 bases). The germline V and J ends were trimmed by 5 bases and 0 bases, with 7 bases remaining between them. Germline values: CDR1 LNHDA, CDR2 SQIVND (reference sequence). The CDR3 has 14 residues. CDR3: CASSQTANTGELFF. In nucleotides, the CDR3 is TGTGCCAGTAGTCAGACAGCGAACACCGGGGAGCTGTTTTTT.

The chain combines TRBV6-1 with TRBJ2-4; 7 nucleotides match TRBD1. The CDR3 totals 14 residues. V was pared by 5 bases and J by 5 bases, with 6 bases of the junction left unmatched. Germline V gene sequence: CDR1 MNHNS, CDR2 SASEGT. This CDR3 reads CASSNDRAQNIQYF. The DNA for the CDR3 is TGTGCCAGCAGTAATGACAGGGCCCAAAACATTCAGTACTTC.

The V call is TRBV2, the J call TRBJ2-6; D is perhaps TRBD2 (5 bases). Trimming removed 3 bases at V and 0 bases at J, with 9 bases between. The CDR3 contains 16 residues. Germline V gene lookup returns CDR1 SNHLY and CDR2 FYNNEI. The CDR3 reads CASSDQAGSGANVLTF. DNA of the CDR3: TGTGCCAGCAGTGACCAGGCGGGCTCTGGGGCCAACGTCCTGACTTTC.

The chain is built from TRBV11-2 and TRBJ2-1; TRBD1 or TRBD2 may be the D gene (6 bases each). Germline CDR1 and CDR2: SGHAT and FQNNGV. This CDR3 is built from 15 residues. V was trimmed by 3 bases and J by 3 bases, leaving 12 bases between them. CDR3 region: CASSFEGGDYNEQFF. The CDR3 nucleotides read TGTGCCAGCAGCTTCGAGGGGGGCGACTACAATGAGCAGTTCTTC.

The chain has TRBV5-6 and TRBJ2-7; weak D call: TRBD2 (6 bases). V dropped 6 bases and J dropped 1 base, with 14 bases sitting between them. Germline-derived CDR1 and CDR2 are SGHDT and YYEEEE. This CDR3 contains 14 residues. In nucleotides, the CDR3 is TGTGCCAGCATGAACGGGGGTCGGTCCTACGAGCAGTACTTC. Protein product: CASMNGGRSYEQYF.

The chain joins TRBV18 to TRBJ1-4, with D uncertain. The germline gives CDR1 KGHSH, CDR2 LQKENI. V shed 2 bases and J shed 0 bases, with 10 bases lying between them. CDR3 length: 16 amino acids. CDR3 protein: CASSPETIATNEKLFF. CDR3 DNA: TGTGCCAGCTCACCAGAAACGATTGCAACTAATGAAAAACTGTTTTTT. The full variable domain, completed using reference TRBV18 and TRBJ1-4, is NAGVMQNPRHLVRRRGQEARLRCSPMKGHSHVYWYRQLPEEGLKFMVYLQKENIIDESGMPKERFSAEFPKEGPSILRIQQVVRGDSAAYFCASSPETIATNEKLFFGSGTQLSVL.

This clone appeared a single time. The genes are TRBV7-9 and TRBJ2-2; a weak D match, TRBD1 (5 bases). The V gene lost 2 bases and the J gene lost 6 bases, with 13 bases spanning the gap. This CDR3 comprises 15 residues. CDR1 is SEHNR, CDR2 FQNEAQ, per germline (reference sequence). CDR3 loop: CASSLSRAVAGELFF. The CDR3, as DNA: TGTGCCAGCAGCTTATCCAGGGCAGTTGCCGGGGAGCTGTTTTTT.

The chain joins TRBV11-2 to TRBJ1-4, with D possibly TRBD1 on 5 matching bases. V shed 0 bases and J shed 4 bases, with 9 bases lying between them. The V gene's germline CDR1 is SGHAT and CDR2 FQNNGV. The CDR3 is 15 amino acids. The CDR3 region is CASSLDLGGNEKLFF. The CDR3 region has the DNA TGTGCCAGCAGCTTAGATCTCGGGGGTAATGAAAAACTGTTTTTT.

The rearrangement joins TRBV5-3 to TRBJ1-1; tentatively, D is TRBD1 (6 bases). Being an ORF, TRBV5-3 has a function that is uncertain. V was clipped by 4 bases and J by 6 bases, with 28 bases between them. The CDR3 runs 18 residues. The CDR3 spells CARSPPIYRGRVRPEAFF. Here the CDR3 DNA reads TGTGCCAGAAGCCCCCCAATTTACCGGGGGCGCGTCCGCCCTGAAGCTTTCTTT.

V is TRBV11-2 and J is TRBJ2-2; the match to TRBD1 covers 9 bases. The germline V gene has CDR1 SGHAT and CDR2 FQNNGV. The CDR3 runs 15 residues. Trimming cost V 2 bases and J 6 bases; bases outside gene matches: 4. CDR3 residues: CASSLRTGDSGELFF. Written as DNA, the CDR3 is TGTGCCAGCAGCTTAAGGACAGGGGATTCCGGGGAGCTGTTTTTT.

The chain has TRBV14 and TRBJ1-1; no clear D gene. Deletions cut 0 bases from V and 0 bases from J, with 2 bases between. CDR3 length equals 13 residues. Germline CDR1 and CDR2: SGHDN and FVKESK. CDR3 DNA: TGTGCCAGCAGCCAAGATATGAACACTGAAGCTTTCTTT. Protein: CASSQDMNTEAFF.

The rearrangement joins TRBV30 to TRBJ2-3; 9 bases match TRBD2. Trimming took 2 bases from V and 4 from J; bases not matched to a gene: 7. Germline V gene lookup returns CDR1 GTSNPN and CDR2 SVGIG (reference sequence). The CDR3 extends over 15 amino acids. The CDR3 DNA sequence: TGTGCCTGGAGTTTTTCTAGCGGGGTGGCAGATACGCAGTATTTT. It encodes CAWSFSSGVADTQYF.

The CDR3 region is CATTSGSTYEQYF. The CDR3 DNA reads TGTGCCACCACCTCGGGTTCTACCTACGAGCAGTACTTC. V and J are TRBV15 and TRBJ2-7; D uncertain. The CDR3 has 13 amino acids. V was trimmed by 7 bases and J by 2 bases, leaving 12 bases between them. Germline-derived CDR1 and CDR2 are LNHNV and YYDKDF (reference sequence).

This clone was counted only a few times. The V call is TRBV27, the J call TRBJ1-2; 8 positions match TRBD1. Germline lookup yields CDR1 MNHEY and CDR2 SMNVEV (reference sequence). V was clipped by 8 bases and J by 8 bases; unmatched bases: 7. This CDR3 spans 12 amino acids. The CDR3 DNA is TGTGCCAGCTTGGACAGGGCCGGGGGCTACACCTTC. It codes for CASLDRAGGYTF.

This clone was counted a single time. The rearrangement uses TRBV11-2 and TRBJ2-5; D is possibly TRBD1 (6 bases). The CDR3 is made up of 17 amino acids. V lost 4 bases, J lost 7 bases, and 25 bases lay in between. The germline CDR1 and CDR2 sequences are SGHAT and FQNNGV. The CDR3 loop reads CASSSQGSGGGRGTQYF. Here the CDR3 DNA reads TGTGCCAGCAGCTCTCAGGGGTCGGGCGGTGGAAGGGGGACCCAGTACTTC.

This chain's CDR3 is CASSSAGLAVYEQYF. The CDR3 region has the DNA TGTGCCAGCAGCTCCGCGGGACTAGCAGTCTACGAGCAGTACTTC. The chain carries TRBV11-2 and TRBJ2-7, with TRBD2 identical over 9 bases. Trimming took 4 bases from V and 3 from J; bases not matched to a gene: 7. The CDR3 contains 15 residues. Germline values: CDR1 SGHAT, CDR2 FQNNGV. The complete variable domain, with remaining parts taken from reference TRBV11-2 and TRBJ2-7, reads EAGVAQSPRYKIIEKRQSVAFWCNPISGHATLYWYQQILGQGPKLLIQFQNNGVVDDSQLPKDRFSAERLKGVDSTLKIQPAKLEDSAVYLCASSSAGLAVYEQYFGPGTRLTVT.

The CDR3 loop is CASSQDRDRGETQYF. For the CDR3, the DNA is TGCGCCAGCAGCCAAGATCGGGACAGGGGTGAGACCCAGTACTTC. This chain uses TRBV4-1 with TRBJ2-5; TRBD1 agrees at 10 bases. In germline, CDR1 is MGHRA, CDR2 YSYEKL. The ends lost 0 bases at V and 5 bases at J; junction bases unmatched: 3. There are 15 residues in the CDR3.

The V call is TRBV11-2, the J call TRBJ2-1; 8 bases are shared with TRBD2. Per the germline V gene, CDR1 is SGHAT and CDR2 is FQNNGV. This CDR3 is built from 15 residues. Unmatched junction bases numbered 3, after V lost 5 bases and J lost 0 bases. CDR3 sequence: CASSRSGVSYNEQFF. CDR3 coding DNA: TGTGCCAGCAGCCGTAGCGGGGTCTCCTACAATGAGCAGTTCTTC.

The CDR3 spells CASSMGRLNTEAFF. CDR3 sequence (DNA): TGTGCCAGTAGTATGGGACGTCTGAACACTGAAGCTTTCTTT. This chain uses TRBV19 with TRBJ1-1, with D possibly matching TRBD1 (5 bases). The V end was cut by 3 bases, the J end by 0 bases, with 8 bases between. This CDR3 is 14 amino acids long. Germline CDR1 LNHDA, CDR2 SQIVND (reference sequence).